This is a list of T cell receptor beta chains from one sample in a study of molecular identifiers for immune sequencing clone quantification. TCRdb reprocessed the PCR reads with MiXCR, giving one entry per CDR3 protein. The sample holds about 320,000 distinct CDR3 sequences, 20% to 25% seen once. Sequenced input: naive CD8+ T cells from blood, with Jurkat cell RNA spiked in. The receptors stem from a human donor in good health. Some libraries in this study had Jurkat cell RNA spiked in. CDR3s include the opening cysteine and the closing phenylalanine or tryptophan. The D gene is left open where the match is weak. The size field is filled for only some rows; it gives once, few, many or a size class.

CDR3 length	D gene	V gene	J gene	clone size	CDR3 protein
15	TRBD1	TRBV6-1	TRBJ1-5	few	CASSELSQGYQPQHF
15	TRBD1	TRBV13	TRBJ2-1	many	CASSFVGQGRTGRFF
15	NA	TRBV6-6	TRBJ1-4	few	CASSFWTDSREKLFF
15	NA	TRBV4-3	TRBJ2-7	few	CASSQVKGVFYEQYF
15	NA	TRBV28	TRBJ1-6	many	CASSPQTGYASPLHF
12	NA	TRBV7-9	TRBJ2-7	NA	CASSQGGYEQCF
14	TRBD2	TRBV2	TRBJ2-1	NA	CASSGGLALNEQFF
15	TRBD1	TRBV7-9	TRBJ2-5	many	CASSLTTGGGETQYF
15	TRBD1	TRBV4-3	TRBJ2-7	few	CASSPNTGVSYEQYF
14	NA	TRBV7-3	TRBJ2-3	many	CASSNPHPADTQYF
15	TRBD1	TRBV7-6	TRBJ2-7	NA	CASSPRDRILHEQYF